This TCR beta chain was observed in a study of metastatic and nonmetastatic thyroid tumors. Study overall: Malignant thyroid and benign thyroid patients provided blood and tumor or nodule tissue whose repertoires were compared.

Trimming took off 2 bases at V and 4 bases at J, with 20 bases between the two ends. The CDR3 totals 17 residues. To note about this clone: Antigen: not known.

Study observations and caveats: In both blood and tumor samples, TCR beta diversity was reported significantly higher for malignant than benign nodules.

Authors' processing steps: CDR3 differences across clinicopathological groups were used to build a distant-metastasis classifier for papillary thyroid cancer. TCRdb reprocessed the PCR reads using MiXCR. TCRdb's processing, not the study's, gives the V and J calls here. Of around 19,000 clones in the sample, around 11% were seen once. Patients were all untreated before their thyroid surgery. This TCR was sampled from a female donor with papillary thyroid cancer or a benign thyroid nodule (not recorded which). Some clones in this sample may be carry-over from other donors' samples. The genes are TRBV12-3 or TRBV12-4 and TRBJ1-2, with D unresolved. Sample: blood. CDR3 amino acids: CASSLIGQAPVIYGYTF. CDR3 coding DNA: TGTGCCAGCAGTTTAATTGGGCAGGCCCCGGTGATCTATGGCTACACCTTC.